The 24 T cell receptor beta chains in this list originate from one sample, sequenced in a study of T cells in Graves' hyperthyroidism and ophthalmopathy. Researchers took RNA transcripts and amplified the TCR beta CDR3 regions from them. With the HTBI primer set, the TCR CDR3 went through a first round of RT-PCR. One entry per CDR3 protein, called by TCRdb with MiXCR from the multiplex PCR reads. The sample lists some 560,000 distinct CDR3 sequences, 11% to 15% seen once, with about 15% in the top ten. The specimen was blood. These receptors were taken from a woman between 40 and 55 years old with Graves' hyperthyroidism.

This chain connects TRBV5-4 to TRBJ1-2, with D uncertain. CDR3 length: 12 amino acids. CDR1 is SGHNT and CDR2 is YYREEE in the germline V gene (reference sequence). V was pared by 0 bases and J by 4 bases, with 4 bases between. This chain's CDR3 is CASSLDIYGYTF. CDR3 nucleotides: TGTGCCAGCAGCTTGGACATCTATGGCTACACCTTC.

This clonotype was seen a handful of times. V and J are TRBV9 and TRBJ2-2, with a tentative D call TRBD1 (7 bases). In germline, CDR1 is SGDLS, CDR2 YYNGEE. Trimming took 0 bases from V and 4 from J, leaving 13 bases between them. There are 16 residues in the CDR3. CDR3 sequence (DNA): TGTGCCAGCAGCGTAGCTCAGGGGGGCGGCACCGGGGAGCTGTTTTTT. Translation: CASSVAQGGGTGELFF. Combining the CDR3 with reference TRBV9 and TRBJ2-2 gives the whole variable domain DSGVTQTPKHLITATGQRVTLRCSPRSGDLSVYWYQQSLDQGLQFLIQYYNGEERAKGNILERFSAQQFPDLHSELNLSSLELGDSALYFCASSVAQGGGTGELFFGEGSRLTVL.

The table lists this clonotype with a few counts. CDR3 amino acids: CASSEGSHSYNEQFF. The CDR3 DNA sequence: TGTGCCAGCAGTGAAGGGTCCCACTCCTACAATGAGCAGTTCTTC. V and J are TRBV25-1 and TRBJ2-1, with D hard to call. Trimming removed 2 bases at V and 0 bases at J, with 8 bases between. Germline V gene data show CDR1 as MGHDK and CDR2 as SYGVNS. There are 15 residues in the CDR3.

In this sample, this clonotype turned up many times. The V call is TRBV5-1, the J call TRBJ2-7; TRBD1 matches at 7 bases. J was trimmed by 3 bases and V by 3 bases; bases with no gene match: 6. Germline V gene sequence: CDR1 SGHRS, CDR2 YFSETQ. The CDR3 has 14 residues. CDR3 in DNA: TGCGCCAGCAGCTCCGGGACAGAAAGCTACGAGCAGTACTTC. Translated, it gives CASSSGTESYEQYF.

There are many counts of this clonotype. CDR3 sequence: CASSPSDRINEKLFF. The CDR3 DNA follows: TGTGCCAGCAGCCCCTCGGACAGAATTAATGAAAAACTGTTTTTT. This chain joins TRBV3-1 and TRBJ1-4; D possibly corresponds to TRBD1 (6 bases). The length of the CDR3 is 15 residues. Germline CDR1 and CDR2: LGHDT and YNNKEL (reference sequence). The V gene lost 4 bases and the J gene lost 4 bases, with 13 bases spanning the gap.

This clonotype has at least ten counts. The V and J genes are TRBV12-3 or TRBV12-4 and TRBJ2-7; D perhaps matches TRBD2 (6 bases). This CDR3 has 13 amino acids. V lost 4 bases and J 7 bases, leaving 14 bases between the germline ends. DNA of the CDR3: TGTGCCAGCAGTTCTGCGTATGGAGGGGAGCAGTACTTC. This gives the protein CASSSAYGGEQYF.

Ten or more counts support this clonotype. The chain carries TRBV7-6 and TRBJ2-7; TRBD2 agrees at 8 bases. CDR3 size: 16 residues. J gave up 2 bases and V 5 bases, and 11 bases lay outside the gene matches. CDR1 and CDR2 from the germline V gene are SGHVS and FNYEAQ. CDR3 in DNA: TGTGCCAGCAGCCCCGCACTAGCGGATGGTACCTACGAGCAGTACTTC. This encodes CASSPALADGTYEQYF.

The sample holds many counts of this clonotype. The chain employs TRBV6-1 and TRBJ2-5, with 8 bases matching TRBD2. Germline CDR1 is MNHNS and CDR2 is SASEGT. CDR3 length: 14 residues. V lost 11 bases to trimming and J lost 4 bases; unmatched junction nucleotides: 12. The CDR3 nucleotides are TGTGCCTCAGGGGCGGGAGGTAGTAGAGAGACCCAGTACTTC. It codes for CASGAGGSRETQYF.

The table lists this clonotype with a few counts. The chain recombines TRBV12-3 or TRBV12-4 with TRBJ2-2; the match to TRBD2 covers 8 bases. V was pared by 1 base and J by 2 bases, with 6 bases of the junction left unmatched. This CDR3 contains 17 residues. The CDR3, as DNA: TGTGCCAGCAGTTTAGAGTTCCTAGCGGGTAACACCGGGGAGCTGTTTTTT. This codes for CASSLEFLAGNTGELFF.

This clonotype has a count of ten or more. V is TRBV3-1 and J is TRBJ2-3; D not resolved. The CDR3 consists of 13 residues. Germline CDR1 and CDR2: LGHDT and YNNKEL (reference sequence). Deletions cut 3 bases from V and 1 base from J, with 5 bases between. CDR3 DNA sequence: TGTGCCAGCAGCCAGACTGGCACAGATACGCAGTATTTT. This translates into CASSQTGTDTQYF.

This clonotype was observed a few times. This chain joins TRBV6-5 and TRBJ1-3, with D perhaps TRBD1 (6 bases). V was cut by 0 bases and J by 0 bases, with 12 bases left in between. This CDR3 has 17 residues. Germline V CDR1 and CDR2: MNHEY, SVGAGI. CDR3 amino acids: CASSYSIGQNSGNTIYF. The CDR3 DNA is TGTGCCAGCAGTTACTCTATTGGACAGAACTCTGGAAACACCATATATTTT.

The CDR3 here is CASSYPKRGVASPLHF. CDR3 bases: TGTGCCAGCAGTTACCCCAAGCGGGGGGTCGCTTCACCCCTCCACTTT. V usage is TRBV6-6 and J usage is TRBJ1-6; maybe TRBD1 (5 bases). The CDR3 sequence is 16 residues long. Germline-derived CDR1 and CDR2 are MNHNY and SVGAGI (reference sequence). The V end was cut by 2 bases, the J end by 9 bases, with 17 bases between.

This clonotype was found many times. The chain uses TRBV6-1 and TRBJ1-5; 7 bases fit TRBD1. This CDR3 has 14 residues. J lost 6 bases, V lost 6 bases, and 8 bases had no gene match. Germline lookup yields CDR1 MNHNS and CDR2 SASEGT. The CDR3 reads CASSETGYSQPQHF. The CDR3 coding sequence is TGTGCCAGCAGCGAGACAGGGTACAGTCAGCCCCAGCATTTT.

This rearrangement joins TRBV19 to TRBJ1-5; D perhaps matches TRBD1 (5 bases). Trimming shortened V by 3 bases and J by 1 base, and 13 bases separated the two germline ends. This CDR3 comprises 16 residues. Germline-derived CDR1 and CDR2 are LNHDA and SQIVND (reference sequence). The CDR3 sequence is CASSISRTYSNQPQHF. The CDR3 bases are TGTGCCAGTAGTATTTCCCGGACATACAGCAATCAGCCCCAGCATTTT.

This clonotype was counted at least ten times. The chain is built from TRBV5-8 and TRBJ1-2; D is unresolved. The CDR3 is 11 residues long. Germline V lookup: CDR1 SGHTS, CDR2 YDEGEE. V was pared by 3 bases and J by 8 bases, with 8 bases between. Here the CDR3 reads CASSSDGGYTF. CDR3 DNA sequence: TGTGCCAGCAGCTCGGACGGCGGCTACACCTTC.

This clonotype came up many times. The chain uses TRBV2 and TRBJ2-3; D ambiguous. The CDR3 is 18 amino acids. Trimming took 2 bases from V and 1 from J, leaving 19 bases between them. The germline gives CDR1 SNHLY, CDR2 FYNNEI. The CDR3 DNA is TGTGCCAGCAGTGAAACCAACCGCCAAGGAATCGGCACAGATACGCAGTATTTT. As protein: CASSETNRQGIGTDTQYF. Filled out from reference TRBV2 and TRBJ2-3, the complete variable domain reads EPEVTQTPSHQVTQMGQEVILRCVPISNHLYFYWYRQILGQKVEFLVSFYNNEISEKSEIFDDQFSVERPDGSNFTLKIRSTKLEDSAMYFCASSETNRQGIGTDTQYFGPGTRLTVL.

This clonotype has at least ten counts. V is TRBV28 and J is TRBJ2-7; 10 bases fit TRBD1. Germline CDR1 MDHEN, CDR2 SYDVKM. Trimming removed 6 bases from V and 6 bases from J; junction bases left unmatched: 11. The CDR3 sequence is 15 residues long. This CDR3 is CASRPRTGGSAEQYF. The CDR3 nucleotides read TGTGCCAGCAGACCCCGGACAGGGGGATCGGCCGAGCAGTACTTC.

The V gene is TRBV5-1, the J gene TRBJ1-5, with D possibly being TRBD1 (5 bases). The germline V gene encodes CDR1 SGHRS and CDR2 YFSETQ. Trimming took off 7 bases at V and 1 base at J, with 12 bases between the two ends. The CDR3 contains 14 residues. CDR3 DNA sequence: TGCGCCAGCTCCCAGGGTAGCAGCAATCAGCCCCAGCATTTT. The encoded protein is CASSQGSSNQPQHF.

This clonotype showed up many times. This chain uses TRBV30 with TRBJ2-7, with 7 nucleotides matching TRBD1. The V gene end was trimmed by 0 bases and the J gene end by 7 bases; junction bases not matched to a gene: 9. Germline V gene sequence: CDR1 GTSNPN, CDR2 SVGIG (reference sequence). CDR3 length: 14 residues. This CDR3 reads CAWSVRDRAQEQYF. DNA of the CDR3: TGTGCCTGGAGTGTACGAGACAGGGCGCAAGAGCAGTACTTC.

This clonotype was detected ten times or more. V gene TRBV2 combines with J gene TRBJ2-7; 9 positions agree with TRBD2. CDR3 length: 14 amino acids. V was clipped by 6 bases and J by 4 bases; unmatched bases: 7. The germline CDR1 and CDR2 sequences are SNHLY and FYNNEI. The CDR3 is CASSLREGQYEQYF. As DNA, the CDR3 is TGTGCCAGCAGCTTGCGGGAGGGCCAATACGAGCAGTACTTC.

This clonotype came up a few times. This chain links TRBV28 with TRBJ2-2; D unclear. The CDR3 is made up of 13 amino acids. Trimming cost V 3 bases and J 4 bases, with 6 bases left between them. Germline V gives CDR1 MDHEN, CDR2 SYDVKM. CDR3 amino acids: CASSFLATGELFF. The DNA of the CDR3 is TGTGCCAGCAGTTTTTTGGCCACCGGGGAGCTGTTTTTT.

This clonotype was counted between two and nine times. The gene calls are TRBV7-2 and TRBJ1-3; tentative D call: TRBD1 (5 bases). The germline gives CDR1 SGHTA, CDR2 FQGNSA. The V end was cut by 2 bases, the J end by 0 bases, with 14 bases between. CDR3 length: 17 residues. The CDR3 sequence is CASSLNRGTSSGNTIYF. CDR3 coding DNA: TGTGCCAGCAGCTTAAATCGGGGGACCTCCTCTGGAAACACCATATATTTT.

Many counts were recorded for this clonotype. The CDR3 nucleotides are TGTGCCAGCACCCCCCCCCAGACAGCCTACGAGCAGTACTTC. Its translation: CASTPPQTAYEQYF. The rearrangement uses TRBV28 and TRBJ2-7; TRBD1 might be the D (5 bases). This CDR3 is 14 amino acids long. V lost 7 bases, J lost 2 bases, and 15 bases lay in between. The V gene's germline CDR1 is MDHEN and CDR2 SYDVKM.

This clonotype showed up many times. The chain is built from TRBV2 and TRBJ2-2; D is unresolved. CDR3 length equals 13 residues. CDR1 and CDR2 from the germline V gene are SNHLY and FYNNEI. The germline V and J ends were trimmed by 4 bases and 6 bases, with 9 bases remaining between them. CDR3 bases: TGTGCCAGCAGTGCGATACCTCCCGGGGAGCTGTTTTTT. Translation: CASSAIPPGELFF. The whole variable domain, filled in from reference TRBV2 and TRBJ2-2, reads EPEVTQTPSHQVTQMGQEVILRCVPISNHLYFYWYRQILGQKVEFLVSFYNNEISEKSEIFDDQFSVERPDGSNFTLKIRSTKLEDSAMYFCASSAIPPGELFFGEGSRLTVL.